The 26 T cell receptor beta chains below come from one sample, sequenced in a study of T cell responses to AZD1222 COVID-19 vaccine. Sequenced by immunoSEQ multiplex PCR; TCRdb stores in-frame clones only, minus some. The table records 150,000 to 200,000 clones, about nine tenths of them present only once. The specimen comprised peripheral blood, sampled on day 0 of AZD1222 vaccination. The receptors were sampled from an adult in good health.

The chain employs TRBV5-3 and TRBJ2-7; a weak D match, TRBD2 (6 bases). TRBV5-3 is labeled an ORF, and its function is uncertain. The CDR3 covers 15 residues. V was pared by 4 bases and J by 3 bases, with 17 bases between. CDR3 sequence (DNA): TGTGCCAGAAGCCCCACATTGGCGGGGAACTACGAGCAGTACTTC. This gives the protein CARSPTLAGNYEQYF.

The chain joins TRBV9 to TRBJ2-5; 8 nucleotides match TRBD2. Germline V gene lookup returns CDR1 SGDLS and CDR2 YYNGEE. J lost 5 bases, V lost 7 bases, and 10 bases had no gene match. The CDR3 sequence is 14 residues long. The CDR3 DNA is TGTGCCAGCGGGACGGCGGGGGGTCGGGAGACCCAGTACTTC. It encodes CASGTAGGRETQYF.

The rearrangement links TRBV19 to TRBJ2-1; 7 nucleotides align to TRBD2. CDR1 and CDR2 from the germline V gene are LNHDA and SQIVND (reference sequence). CDR3 size: 17 residues. Trimming took 6 bases from V and 6 from J; bases not matched to a gene: 17. The CDR3, as DNA: TGTGCCAGTAGACTCTCCCCTTTCGGGGGGTCGGTCAATGAGCAGTTCTTC. It codes for CASRLSPFGGSVNEQFF. Full variable domain (rest looked up from reference TRBV19 and TRBJ2-1): DGGITQSPKYLFRKEGQNVTLSCEQNLNHDAMYWYRQDPGQGLRLIYYSQIVNDFQKGDIAEGYSVSREKKESFPLTVTSAQKNPTAFYLCASRLSPFGGSVNEQFFGPGTRLTVL.

The chain is built from TRBV4-2 and TRBJ2-1; 9 nucleotides align to TRBD2. The CDR3 is 18 residues long. The germline V gene encodes CDR1 LGHNA and CDR2 YNFKEQ. The V and J ends lost 0 bases and 3 bases, in that order; junction bases with no gene match: 9. This CDR3 is CASSQERGGAGGYNEQFF. CDR3 in DNA: TGTGCCAGCAGCCAAGAAAGGGGCGGAGCGGGGGGCTACAATGAGCAGTTCTTC.

The chain joins TRBV5-3 to TRBJ2-7, with TRBD1 identical over 8 bases. TRBV5-3 is an open reading frame, and its role is uncertain. With V trimmed by 8 bases and J by 2 bases, 15 bases remained unmatched. The CDR3 runs 16 residues. CDR3 sequence reads: CASGTSRQGAAYEQYF. The CDR3 DNA is TGTGCCAGTGGCACCTCTAGGCAGGGGGCCGCCTACGAGCAGTACTTC.

V is TRBV2 and J is TRBJ2-1; the D is unclear. Germline loops: CDR1 SNHLY, CDR2 FYNNEI. Between the trimmed V and J ends, which lost 7 bases and 3 bases, there was a span of 10 bases. CDR3 length: 13 residues. CDR3 sequence: CASTLTNYNEQFF. Written as DNA, the CDR3 is TGTGCCAGCACCCTTACCAACTACAATGAGCAGTTCTTC.

The rearrangement links TRBV20-1 to TRBJ1-2; D is uncertain. Germline V gene data show CDR1 as DFQATT and CDR2 as SNEGSKA (reference sequence). The CDR3 consists of 12 residues. Trimming left V 3 bases short and J 4 bases short, with 9 bases between. CDR3 loop: CSASPGPYGYTF. The CDR3, as DNA: TGCAGTGCTAGTCCTGGGCCCTATGGCTACACCTTC.

The sample holds a few counts of this clone. The genes are TRBV21-1 and TRBJ2-7; the table's D gene call, TRBD1, was not cross checked with the DNA. TRBV21-1 corresponds to a pseudogene. The CDR3 spans 16 residues. The CDR3 coding sequence is TGTGCCAGCAGCACTTCTAAGTCGGGACACCCATGGGAGCAGTACTTC. This codes for CASSTSKSGHPWEQYF.

The CDR3 protein is CASSLGITNTIYF. CDR3 DNA: TGTGCCAGCAGCCTGGGGATCACAAACACCATATATTTT. The chain uses TRBV3-1 (or the pseudogene TRBV3-2) and TRBJ1-3; D not certain. The CDR3 totals 13 residues. V was clipped by 4 bases and J by 6 bases, with 10 bases between them. CDR1 and CDR2 from the germline V gene are LGHDT and YNNKEL (reference sequence).

The count of this clone is one. The V call is TRBV19, the J call TRBJ1-1; D unclear. V was cut by 5 bases and J by 5 bases, with 15 bases left in between. Germline V gene sequence: CDR1 LNHDA, CDR2 SQIVND (reference sequence). This CDR3 region has 14 residues. CDR3 coding DNA: TGTGCCAGTAGTCCTAGGCTCACGGGGACTGAAGCTTTCTTT. This gives the protein CASSPRLTGTEAFF.

The chain joins TRBV15 to TRBJ2-1, with TRBD2 matching 7 bases. Germline values: CDR1 LNHNV, CDR2 YYDKDF (reference sequence). The CDR3 loop spans 13 amino acids. Losses at the gene ends were 6 bases for V and 1 base for J; bases not matched to a gene: 0. As DNA, the CDR3 is TGTGCCACCAGAGCGGGGTCCTACAATGAGCAGTTCTTC. As protein: CATRAGSYNEQFF.

In its sample, this clone was seen once. The chain has TRBV6-6 and TRBJ2-5; D remains unclear. CDR1 is MNHNY and CDR2 is SVGAGI in the germline V gene (reference sequence). Trimming shortened V by 5 bases and J by 4 bases, and 23 bases separated the two germline ends. The CDR3 is 17 residues long. CDR3 coding DNA: TGTGCCAGCAGTCCTGACCGATTAGAACGTTGGGGAGAGACCCAGTACTTC. It codes for CASSPDRLERWGETQYF.

In this sample, this clone turned up once. At the DNA level, this CDR3 is encoded by other sequences in the same sample as well. The chain is built from TRBV7-2 and TRBJ1-2; no reliable D call. The V and J ends lost 5 bases and 2 bases respectively, with 12 bases between them. CDR1 is SGHTA and CDR2 is FQGNSA in the germline V gene. The CDR3 spans 14 residues. CDR3 sequence reads: CASSLGGGNYGYTF. CDR3 sequence (DNA): TGTGCCAGCAGCCTAGGCGGCGGCAACTATGGCTACACCTTC.

The rearrangement uses TRBV10-3 and TRBJ2-1; weak D call: TRBD2 (5 bases). This CDR3 contains 13 residues. Deletions cut 2 bases from V and 6 bases from J, with 8 bases between. Germline CDR1 ENHRY, CDR2 SYGVKD. CDR3 residues: CAISERTSNEQFF. The CDR3 bases are TGTGCCATCAGTGAGCGTACTAGCAATGAGCAGTTCTTC.

This clone was seen more than once but under ten times. CDR3 DNA sequence: TGTGCCAGCACCCGCGTCGCCGTACCTAACTATGGCTACACCTTC. This translates into CASTRVAVPNYGYTF. The gene calls are TRBV9 and TRBJ1-2; unclear D gene. Germline V gene sequence: CDR1 SGDLS, CDR2 YYNGEE. The CDR3 runs to 15 residues. V lost 6 bases and J lost 0, with 15 bases in between.

The V gene is TRBV19, the J gene TRBJ1-1, with D unresolved. Per germline, CDR1 LNHDA and CDR2 SQIVND (reference sequence). This CDR3 is 13 amino acids long. Trimming stripped 1 base from V and 4 bases from J, with 7 bases between. The CDR3 nucleotides are TGTGCCAGTAGTATAGGGAAGGGCACTGAAGCTTTCTTT. Amino acid sequence: CASSIGKGTEAFF. The full variable domain, rest sourced from reference TRBV19 and TRBJ1-1, is DGGITQSPKYLFRKEGQNVTLSCEQNLNHDAMYWYRQDPGQGLRLIYYSQIVNDFQKGDIAEGYSVSREKKESFPLTVTSAQKNPTAFYLCASSIGKGTEAFFGQGTRLTVV.

The chain carries TRBV9 and TRBJ2-3; TRBD2 matches at 8 bases. CDR3 length: 19 residues. Germline V lookup: CDR1 SGDLS, CDR2 YYNGEE. V trimming: 0 bases; J trimming: 0 bases; junction bases outside the gene matches: 12. The CDR3 DNA reads TGTGCCAGCAGCGTAGAGGTATTATCGGGGGGGCTAAGCACAGATACGCAGTATTTT. Translating gives CASSVEVLSGGLSTDTQYF.

The chain carries TRBV6-5 and TRBJ1-3; D unresolved. V was shortened by 4 bases and J by 0 bases, with 10 bases between the two germline ends. This CDR3 comprises 15 residues. From germline, CDR1 is MNHEY and CDR2 SVGAGI. The CDR3, as DNA: TGTGCCAGCAGTTCGGCGGGCGCCTCTGGAAACACCATATATTTT. It encodes CASSSAGASGNTIYF.

The chain combines TRBV11-2 with TRBJ2-2; TRBD1 matches at 8 bases. This CDR3 contains 15 residues. V shed 1 base and J 6 bases; nucleotides not matched to a gene: 4. Germline loops: CDR1 SGHAT, CDR2 FQNNGV. Written as DNA, the CDR3 is TGTGCCAGCAGCTTAGGGGTACAGGGGGCCGGGGAGCTGTTTTTT. Translating it yields CASSLGVQGAGELFF.

The chain combines TRBV3-1 (or the pseudogene TRBV3-2) with TRBJ1-1, with D maybe TRBD1 (5 bases). CDR3 length: 15 amino acids. V lost 0 bases to trimming and J lost 7 bases, with 15 bases between them. Germline CDR1 and CDR2: LGHDT and YNNKEL (reference sequence). The CDR3 region has the DNA TGTGCCAGCAGCCAAGAAGGGGAGGGAGGGCTTGAAGCTTTCTTT. It codes for CASSQEGEGGLEAFF.

The table lists this clone with a few counts. V is TRBV2 and J is TRBJ2-7, with D maybe TRBD1 (6 bases). Trimming shortened V by 3 bases and J by 0 bases, and 12 bases separated the two germline ends. The CDR3 is made up of 15 amino acids. Germline V gene lookup returns CDR1 SNHLY and CDR2 FYNNEI. The CDR3 here is CASSESRGLSYEQYF. The DNA for the CDR3 is TGTGCCAGCAGTGAGAGCAGGGGTCTCTCCTACGAGCAGTACTTC.

The chain couples TRBV14 to TRBJ2-1; 11 bases fit TRBD2. Germline CDR1 is SGHDN and CDR2 is FVKESK. Trimming removed 8 bases from V and 7 bases from J; junction bases left unmatched: 13. The CDR3 consists of 16 residues. CDR3 sequence: CASENPLAGAGNEQFF. The CDR3 coding sequence is TGTGCCAGCGAAAACCCACTAGCGGGGGCGGGGAATGAGCAGTTCTTC.

This clone occurred once. The chain recombines TRBV27 with TRBJ1-5, with a weak D call TRBD1 (5 bases). Deletions cut 3 bases from V and 0 bases from J, with 15 bases between. CDR1 is MNHEY and CDR2 is SMNVEV in the germline V gene (reference sequence). There are 17 residues in the CDR3. The CDR3 bases are TGTGCCAGCAGTTTGACTGGACCGGGACCTAGCAATCAGCCCCAGCATTTT. This translates into CASSLTGPGPSNQPQHF.

The chain recombines TRBV6-2 or TRBV6-3 with TRBJ1-5; 8 positions agree with TRBD1. The CDR3 loop spans 16 amino acids. Germline-derived CDR1 and CDR2 are MNHEY and SVGEGT. V lost 7 bases and J lost 4; bases outside the gene matches: 12. Here the CDR3 reads CASIPSDRVKNQPQHF. In DNA form, the CDR3 reads TGTGCCAGCATCCCCTCGGACAGGGTAAAGAATCAGCCCCAGCATTTT.

The chain carries TRBV5-8 and TRBJ2-7; TRBD1 might be the D (6 bases). Per germline, CDR1 SGHTS and CDR2 YDEGEE. V lost 3 bases to trimming and J lost 2 bases, with 15 bases between them. This CDR3 is built from 15 residues. CDR3 DNA: TGTGCCAGCAGCTCGCGGCACAGGGCAACCTACGAGCAGTACTTC. Its translation: CASSSRHRATYEQYF.

The chain employs TRBV19 and TRBJ2-4, with 10 bases matching TRBD2. Per the germline V gene, CDR1 is LNHDA and CDR2 is SQIVND (reference sequence). The trim removed 6 bases at V and 3 bases at J, leaving 11 bases unmatched. The CDR3 is made up of 17 amino acids. This chain's CDR3 is CASRRTSGAGGKNIQYF. DNA for the CDR3: TGTGCCAGTAGAAGGACTAGCGGAGCCGGAGGCAAAAACATTCAGTACTTC.